A selection of T cell receptor beta chains follows, all from one sample in a study of Graves' ophthalmopathy and Graves' hyperthyroidism. TCRdb re-derived calls from the multiplex PCR reads in MiXCR, one entry per CDR3 protein. The sample has under 800,000 distinct CDR3 sequences; approximately 21% are singletons. Input material: peripheral blood. The origin of the receptors is a woman between 18 and 29 years old with stable Graves' hyperthyroidism. Some clones in this sample may be carry-over from other donors' samples. Each CDR3 is given with its conserved first and last residue. The order of the fields is CDR3 length, V gene, CDR3 protein.

cdr3_length: 13; v_call: TRBV20-1; cdr3_aa: CSAKGAGDGELFF
cdr3_length: 14; v_call: TRBV6-1; cdr3_aa: CASSRDSGSYEQYF
cdr3_length: 15; v_call: TRBV5-1; cdr3_aa: CASSLSGTVDTEAFF
cdr3_length: 15; v_call: TRBV5-6; cdr3_aa: CASSLQSFGAYEQYF
cdr3_length: 14; v_call: TRBV19; cdr3_aa: CASLSRQGQTEAFF
cdr3_length: 14; v_call: TRBV15; cdr3_aa: CATSRDLRDTEAFF
cdr3_length: 14; v_call: TRBV30; cdr3_aa: CAWRSQTGGYGYTF
cdr3_length: 13; v_call: TRBV18; cdr3_aa: CASSPGSNQPQHF
cdr3_length: 14; v_call: TRBV11-2; cdr3_aa: CASSVKHPGHIQYF
cdr3_length: 14; v_call: TRBV2; cdr3_aa: CASRSSGGANVLTF
cdr3_length: 15; v_call: TRBV12-3/TRBV12-4; cdr3_aa: CASSMDRPLTDTQYF
cdr3_length: 13; v_call: TRBV30; cdr3_aa: CAWKRGGPETQYF
cdr3_length: 13; v_call: TRBV11-2; cdr3_aa: CASSLGAGQTQYF
cdr3_length: 15; v_call: TRBV6-5; cdr3_aa: CASRLDRNSGNTIYF
cdr3_length: 14; v_call: TRBV7-6; cdr3_aa: CASSWGAPLETQYF
cdr3_length: 20; v_call: TRBV4-2; cdr3_aa: CASSKAGTFLLGQENTEAFF
cdr3_length: 14; v_call: TRBV30; cdr3_aa: CAWSVDPWGNIKYF
cdr3_length: 14; v_call: TRBV20-1; cdr3_aa: CSARDGSNSYEQYF
cdr3_length: 13; v_call: TRBV7-8; cdr3_aa: CASSLDKSGRAFF
cdr3_length: 15; v_call: TRBV27; cdr3_aa: CASSSPRAGWYEQYF
cdr3_length: 15; v_call: TRBV4-1; cdr3_aa: CASSRQGTIPGELFF
cdr3_length: 13; v_call: TRBV15; cdr3_aa: CATAAGGIEGYTF
cdr3_length: 12; v_call: TRBV28; cdr3_aa: CASSWAQYEQYF
cdr3_length: 13; v_call: TRBV7-8; cdr3_aa: CASSGRDWETQYF
cdr3_length: 14; v_call: TRBV12-3/TRBV12-4; cdr3_aa: CASRGRGGQETQYF
cdr3_length: 16; v_call: TRBV20-1; cdr3_aa: CSASPTSGDFQETQYF
cdr3_length: 16; v_call: TRBV28; cdr3_aa: CASSLSAAIQDTEAFF
cdr3_length: 18; v_call: TRBV11-2; cdr3_aa: CASSLRRLAGATKNIQYF
cdr3_length: 15; v_call: TRBV7-9; cdr3_aa: CASSLRSGANTEAFF
cdr3_length: 12; v_call: TRBV20-1; cdr3_aa: CSARAANQPQHF
cdr3_length: 16; v_call: TRBV4-2; cdr3_aa: CASSQGDGSYNQPQHF